This T cell receptor beta chain was identified during a study of T cell responses to AZD1222 COVID-19 vaccine. Profiling relied on immunoSEQ multiplex PCR, and the TCRdb table lists in-frame clones only, not all of them. The sample lists 200,000 or so clones; around 92% were seen once. The sample here was peripheral blood, taken on day 0 of AZD1222 vaccination. This receptor was taken from an adult in good health.

The CDR3 coding sequence is TGTGCCAGTAGTACCCGGGACGAGAGCAATGAGCAGTTCTTC. It translates to CASSTRDESNEQFF. This chain connects TRBV19 to TRBJ2-1, with D perhaps assigned TRBD1 or TRBD2 (5 bases each). From germline, CDR1 is LNHDA and CDR2 SQIVND (reference sequence). This CDR3 comprises 14 residues. V lost 4 bases to trimming and J lost 6 bases, with 13 bases between them.